This TCR beta chain was found in a study of control samples from healthy donors and cancer patients. The CDR3 sequence is 15 residues long. V was pared by 5 bases and J by 0 bases, with 6 bases of the junction left unmatched. Germline assignment: CDR1 MNHEY and CDR2 SVGAGI. This table comes from immunoSEQ multiplex PCR, and its TCRdb copy is limited to in-frame clones, with some not included. The sample has about 180,000 clones; more than 90% are singletons. The chain is built from TRBV6-5 and TRBJ2-7; 8 nucleotides line up with TRBD2. The sequenced sample consisted of blood. The receptor comes from a young man in good health. The CDR3 nucleotides read TGTGCCAGCAGTCGGAGCGGGGGTGGCTCCTACGAGCAGTACTTC. This translates into CASSRSGGGSYEQYF.